What follows are 25 T cell receptor beta chains derived from one specimen sequenced in a study of response to subunit inactivated influenza vaccine (dated by TCRdb to the late 2010s). Preparation of the library involved RT-PCR. The listed sequencing device is Illumina HiSeq 2500. The public reads were reprocessed in TCRdb via fastp at Q25 and MiXCR, keeping in-frame beta chains. Identical CDR3 proteins give one entry, which carries the most common genes and DNA. The sample table holds a few hundred thousand distinct CDR3 sequences, of which less than 15% were seen once. The ten largest clones capture over 8.5% of the sample. The sample consisted of PBMCs from blood, taken 12 days after vaccination. The receptors originated from a man in his fifties who received an inactivated influenza vaccine. Donor details come from another sample of the same person, matched by shared clones.

V gene TRBV7-2 combines with J gene TRBJ2-3, with D perhaps being TRBD1 or TRBD2 (5 bases each). CDR3 length: 16 residues. Germline loops: CDR1 SGHTA, CDR2 FQGNSA. The germline V and J ends were trimmed by 1 base and 0 bases, with 11 bases remaining between them. DNA of the CDR3: TGTGCCAGCAGCTTAGGTCGGGGCGATAGCACAGATACGCAGTATTTT. This codes for CASSLGRGDSTDTQYF.

This rearrangement joins TRBV4-2 to TRBJ2-1; 7 positions match TRBD2. The J segment lost 6 bases and the V segment lost 1 base, leaving 6 bases of the junction unmatched. CDR3 length equals 15 residues. Germline loops: CDR1 LGHNA, CDR2 YNFKEQ. CDR3 in DNA: TGTGCCAGCAGCCAAGCGGCGGGGACTACCAATGAGCAGTTCTTC. Protein sequence: CASSQAAGTTNEQFF.

This clonotype was counted at least ten times. V gene TRBV5-1 combines with J gene TRBJ1-4; D is perhaps TRBD1 (5 bases). This CDR3 region has 15 residues. The germline V and J ends were trimmed by 4 bases and 0 bases, with 10 bases remaining between them. Germline V gene sequence: CDR1 SGHRS, CDR2 YFSETQ. CDR3 in amino acids: CASSPGSATNEKLFF. CDR3 in DNA: TGCGCCAGCAGCCCAGGGTCCGCAACTAATGAAAAACTGTTTTTT. Combining the CDR3 with reference TRBV5-1 and TRBJ1-4 gives the whole variable domain KAGVTQTPRYLIKTRGQQVTLSCSPISGHRSVSWYQQTPGQGLQFLFEYFSETQRNKGNFPGRFSGRQFSNSRSEMNVSTLELGDSALYLCASSPGSATNEKLFFGSGTQLSVL.

This clonotype was counted only a few times. The chain links TRBV20-1 to TRBJ1-4, with 7 bases matching TRBD1. CDR1 is DFQATT, CDR2 SNEGSKA, per germline (reference sequence). This CDR3 is built from 14 residues. V was pared by 3 bases and J by 9 bases, with 10 bases of the junction left unmatched. The CDR3 DNA is TGCAGTGCTAGCCCTACAGGGGAAGGGAAAAAACTGTTTTTT. Amino acid sequence: CSASPTGEGKKLFF.

This clonotype showed up many times. CDR3: CASRRFGVTDTQYF. In DNA form, the CDR3 reads TGTGCCAGCAGACGTTTCGGGGTCACAGATACGCAGTATTTT. The chain recombines TRBV6-1 with TRBJ2-3; D perhaps matches TRBD2 (5 bases). The CDR3 covers 14 residues. The ends were cut back, 6 bases at V and 2 bases at J, with 12 bases in the middle. The germline V gene has CDR1 MNHNS and CDR2 SASEGT.

This clonotype was counted between two and nine times. The chain recombines TRBV4-3 with TRBJ2-2; D possibly corresponds to TRBD1 (6 bases). CDR1 and CDR2 from the germline V gene are LGHNA and YSLEER. Trimming stripped 0 bases from V and 4 bases from J, with 12 bases between. The CDR3 sequence is 16 residues long. CDR3 sequence: CASSQDLGGLTGELFF. CDR3 sequence (DNA): TGCGCCAGCAGCCAAGATCTTGGGGGCCTCACCGGGGAGCTGTTTTTT.

This clonotype appeared many times. The rearrangement uses TRBV12-3 or TRBV12-4 and TRBJ1-3; 7 nucleotides line up with TRBD1. Trimming at V came to 7 bases and at J to 2 bases, leaving 8 bases not matched to a gene. CDR3 length equals 15 residues. The CDR3 is CASNSAGGTGNTIYF. The CDR3 nucleotides are TGTGCCAGCAACTCAGCAGGGGGGACTGGAAACACCATATATTTT.

The sample holds many counts of this clonotype. The chain employs TRBV28 and TRBJ1-5, with 8 bases fitting TRBD1. The CDR3 loop spans 17 amino acids. V was pared by 6 bases and J by 3 bases, with 13 bases of the junction left unmatched. Germline-derived CDR1 and CDR2 are MDHEN and SYDVKM. In nucleotides, the CDR3 is TGTGCCAGCAGCCGAAGAACCGGGACAGGCCTCAATCAGCCCCAGCATTTT. Translation: CASSRRTGTGLNQPQHF.

J is TRBJ2-4 and V is TRBV7-2; 8 bases match TRBD1. This CDR3 has 15 amino acids. V lost 4 bases, J lost 7 bases, and 9 bases stayed unmatched. Germline-derived CDR1 and CDR2 are SGHTA and FQGNSA. DNA of the CDR3: TGTGCCAGCAGCTCGTCCGGGACAGGAGCGAACATTCAGTACTTC. It specifies CASSSSGTGANIQYF.

This clonotype has more than one count but fewer than ten. The rearrangement links TRBV18 to TRBJ2-7; tentatively, D is TRBD2 (5 bases). The CDR3 runs to 14 residues. V lost 0 bases and J lost 3, with 9 bases in between. Germline V CDR1 and CDR2: KGHSH, LQKENI. CDR3 nucleotides: TGTGCCAGCTCACCACCGTTCGGAGGCTACGAGCAGTACTTC. Translation: CASSPPFGGYEQYF.

There are a few counts of this clonotype. This chain connects TRBV29-1 to TRBJ2-5; a possible D gene is TRBD1 (5 bases). Germline CDR1 is SQVTM and CDR2 is ANQGSEA. The CDR3 has 15 residues. The V end was cut by 3 bases, the J end by 2 bases, with 16 bases between. As DNA, the CDR3 is TGCAGCGTTGAGCCTTATGGGGCGTTGCAAGAGACCCAGTACTTC. Residues: CSVEPYGALQETQYF.

In this sample, this clonotype turned up a few times. The chain joins TRBV3-1 to TRBJ2-2; D is possibly TRBD1 (5 bases). CDR3 size: 15 residues. V was shortened by 6 bases and J by 4 bases, with 15 bases between the two germline ends. Germline V gene lookup returns CDR1 LGHDT and CDR2 YNNKEL (reference sequence). The CDR3 sequence: CASRRTRFPTGELFF. Written as DNA, the CDR3 is TGTGCCAGCAGGCGGACACGGTTCCCCACCGGGGAGCTGTTTTTT. The full variable domain, rest sourced from reference TRBV3-1 and TRBJ2-2, is DTAVSQTPKYLVTQMGNDKSIKCEQNLGHDTMYWYKQDSKKFLKIMFSYNNKELIINETVPNRFSPKSPDKAHLNLHINSLELGDSAVYFCASRRTRFPTGELFFGEGSRLTVL.

The chain joins TRBV25-1 to TRBJ2-3, with 8 bases lining up with TRBD2. The germline CDR1 and CDR2 sequences are MGHDK and SYGVNS. The CDR3 consists of 18 residues. V lost 6 bases and J lost 1; bases outside the gene matches: 15. The CDR3 region has the DNA TGTGCCAGCAGAAGACTAGCGCGCCCAATTAATCGCACAGATACGCAGTATTTT. Its translation is CASRRLARPINRTDTQYF.

This clonotype was counted between two and nine times. The chain carries TRBV12-3 or TRBV12-4 and TRBJ1-4; D unresolved. V lost 6 bases and J lost 3, with 11 bases in between. The CDR3 covers 14 residues. The CDR3 is CASRAQVSNEKLFF. CDR3 DNA sequence: TGTGCCAGCAGGGCCCAGGTTTCTAATGAAAAACTGTTTTTT.

This chain links TRBV3-1 with TRBJ1-1, with D hard to call. CDR3 length: 16 residues. From germline, CDR1 is LGHDT and CDR2 YNNKEL (reference sequence). V lost 6 bases, J lost 1 base, and 18 bases lay in between. The CDR3 is CASRPTRFTGNTEAFF. The CDR3 DNA sequence: TGTGCCAGCAGACCTACCCGCTTTACCGGGAACACTGAAGCTTTCTTT.

V and J are TRBV24-1 and TRBJ2-5, with D unclear. CDR3 length: 15 amino acids. Between the trimmed V and J ends, which lost 4 bases and 2 bases, there was a span of 13 bases. In germline, CDR1 is KGHDR, CDR2 SFDVKD. CDR3 DNA sequence: TGTGCCACCAGTGACCCCGTGTATTCACAAGAGACCCAGTACTTC. Encoded protein: CATSDPVYSQETQYF.

A few counts support this clonotype. The V and J genes are TRBV7-2 and TRBJ2-7; weak D call: TRBD2 (7 bases). The germline V gene encodes CDR1 SGHTA and CDR2 FQGNSA. The CDR3 consists of 15 residues. V gave up 1 base and J gave up 4 bases, with 14 bases separating them. CDR3 in DNA: TGTGCCAGCAGCTTAGAGGGGGGGGAAGTATACGAGCAGTACTTC. Translation gives CASSLEGGEVYEQYF.

The chain links TRBV5-1 to TRBJ2-1, with a tentative D call TRBD1 (5 bases). The CDR3 totals 19 residues. CDR1 SGHRS and CDR2 YFSETQ come from the germline V gene. Trimming took off 1 base at V and 0 bases at J, with 20 bases between the two ends. The CDR3 region has the DNA TGCGCCAGCAGCTTGAGGGGTGGCAGATTAGCCCTCTCCTACAATGAGCAGTTCTTC. Translating it yields CASSLRGGRLALSYNEQFF. The complete variable domain, with remaining parts taken from reference TRBV5-1 and TRBJ2-1, reads KAGVTQTPRYLIKTRGQQVTLSCSPISGHRSVSWYQQTPGQGLQFLFEYFSETQRNKGNFPGRFSGRQFSNSRSEMNVSTLELGDSALYLCASSLRGGRLALSYNEQFFGPGTRLTVL.

V and J are TRBV5-1 and TRBJ2-6; no clear D gene. The CDR3 sequence is 14 residues long. The germline V gene has CDR1 SGHRS and CDR2 YFSETQ. V was pared by 4 bases and J by 0 bases, with 5 bases between. The CDR3 DNA reads TGCGCCAGCAGCGTCACCTCTGGGGCCAACGTCCTGACTTTC. It yields the protein CASSVTSGANVLTF.

The rearrangement links TRBV3-1 to TRBJ2-1; either TRBD1 or TRBD2 may supply D (5 bases each). With 5 bases removed from V and 9 bases from J, the gap between germline ends came to 20 bases. Germline lookup yields CDR1 LGHDT and CDR2 YNNKEL (reference sequence). This CDR3 has 15 amino acids. CDR3 loop: CASSDEGYRMREQFF. The CDR3 bases are TGTGCCAGCAGCGATGAGGGATACAGGATGCGTGAGCAGTTCTTC.

The chain has TRBV12-3 or TRBV12-4 and TRBJ1-4; tentative D call: TRBD1 (5 bases). V dropped 5 bases and J dropped 6 bases, with 13 bases sitting between them. This CDR3 has 14 amino acids. This CDR3 is CASSPRDGDEKLFF. For the CDR3, the DNA is TGTGCCAGCAGTCCCCGGGACGGAGATGAAAAACTGTTTTTT.

Here the CDR3 DNA reads TGTGCCAGCAGCGTAGAACCGGGACTAGCTTACGAGCAGTACTTC. It codes for CASSVEPGLAYEQYF. The rearrangement joins TRBV9 to TRBJ2-7; the match to TRBD2 covers 9 bases. This CDR3 has 15 amino acids. CDR1 and CDR2 from the germline V gene are SGDLS and YYNGEE. The J segment lost 4 bases and the V segment lost 0 bases, leaving 5 bases of the junction unmatched.

This clonotype came up a few times. The V and J genes are TRBV27 and TRBJ2-3, with 10 bases identical to TRBD1. V lost 6 bases, J lost 1 base, and 7 bases stayed unmatched. The CDR3 totals 16 residues. Germline lookup yields CDR1 MNHEY and CDR2 SMNVEV (reference sequence). CDR3 residues: CASSLRTGGGTDTQYF. The CDR3 nucleotides read TGTGCCAGCAGCTTAAGGACAGGGGGAGGCACAGATACGCAGTATTTT.

The sample holds one count of this clonotype. J is TRBJ2-1 and V is TRBV19, with 10 bases identical to TRBD2. CDR3 length equals 16 residues. Trimming took 5 bases from V and 1 from J; bases not matched to a gene: 5. Germline CDR1 is LNHDA and CDR2 is SQIVND (reference sequence). The CDR3 nucleotides read TGTGCCAGTAGTGACCTAGCGGGAGTATCCTACAATGAGCAGTTCTTC. Its protein is CASSDLAGVSYNEQFF. Variable domain in full (rest from reference TRBV19 and TRBJ2-1): DGGITQSPKYLFRKEGQNVTLSCEQNLNHDAMYWYRQDPGQGLRLIYYSQIVNDFQKGDIAEGYSVSREKKESFPLTVTSAQKNPTAFYLCASSDLAGVSYNEQFFGPGTRLTVL.

The V call is TRBV2, the J call TRBJ1-2; the match to TRBD1 covers 9 bases. The CDR3 extends over 14 amino acids. Per the germline V gene, CDR1 is SNHLY and CDR2 is FYNNEI. V shed 6 bases and J 5 bases; nucleotides not matched to a gene: 7. The CDR3 DNA reads TGTGCCAGCAGCCGGGACAGGGCTTTATATGGCTACACCTTC. Protein product: CASSRDRALYGYTF.